This T cell receptor (beta chain) stems from a study of Ad26.COV2.S vaccination and SARS-CoV-2 variants. The sample holds a few counts of this clone. The target antigen is unknown. The V gene's germline CDR1 is LNHDA and CDR2 SQIVND (reference sequence). V lost 5 bases, J lost 5 bases, and 18 bases lay in between. The CDR3 extends over 15 amino acids. General study results and limits: Substantial breadth in spike-specific CD8+ and CD4+ T cell responses was reportedly seen after vaccination.

The treatment: roughly 19 received Ad26.COV2.S at low or high dose, single or two shots; five or six received placebo; per-sample allocation not given. Collection of the samples took place on day 63 after the first injection of vaccine or placebo. This table comes from immunoSEQ multiplex PCR, and its TCRdb copy is limited to in-frame clones, with some not included. In the table there are 350,000 to 450,000 clones, roughly 81% of which are singletons. Sequenced material: peripheral blood, taken in a trial of Ad26.COV2.S vaccine versus placebo. The rearrangement links TRBV19 to TRBJ1-2; D call uncertain. This TCR was sampled from a person between 18 and 60 years old who received the Ad26.COV2.S COVID-19 vaccine or a placebo. Here the CDR3 reads CASSLPARLAYGYTF. The CDR3, as DNA: TGTGCCAGTAGTCTTCCGGCCCGGCTAGCGTATGGCTACACCTTC.